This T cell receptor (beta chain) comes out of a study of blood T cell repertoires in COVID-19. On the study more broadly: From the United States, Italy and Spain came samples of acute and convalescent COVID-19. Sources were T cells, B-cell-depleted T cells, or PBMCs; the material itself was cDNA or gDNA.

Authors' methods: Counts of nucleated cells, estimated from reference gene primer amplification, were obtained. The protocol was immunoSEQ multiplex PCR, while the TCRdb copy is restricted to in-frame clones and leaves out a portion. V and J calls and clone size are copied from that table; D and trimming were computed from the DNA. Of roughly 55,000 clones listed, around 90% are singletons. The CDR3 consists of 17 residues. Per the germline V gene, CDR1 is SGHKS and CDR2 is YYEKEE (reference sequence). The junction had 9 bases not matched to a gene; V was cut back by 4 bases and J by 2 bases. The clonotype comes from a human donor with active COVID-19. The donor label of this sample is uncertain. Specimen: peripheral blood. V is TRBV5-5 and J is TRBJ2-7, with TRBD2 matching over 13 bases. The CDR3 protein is CASSPDRGTSGTYEQYF. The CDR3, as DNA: TGTGCCAGCAGCCCGGACAGGGGGACTAGCGGGACCTACGAGCAGTACTTC.